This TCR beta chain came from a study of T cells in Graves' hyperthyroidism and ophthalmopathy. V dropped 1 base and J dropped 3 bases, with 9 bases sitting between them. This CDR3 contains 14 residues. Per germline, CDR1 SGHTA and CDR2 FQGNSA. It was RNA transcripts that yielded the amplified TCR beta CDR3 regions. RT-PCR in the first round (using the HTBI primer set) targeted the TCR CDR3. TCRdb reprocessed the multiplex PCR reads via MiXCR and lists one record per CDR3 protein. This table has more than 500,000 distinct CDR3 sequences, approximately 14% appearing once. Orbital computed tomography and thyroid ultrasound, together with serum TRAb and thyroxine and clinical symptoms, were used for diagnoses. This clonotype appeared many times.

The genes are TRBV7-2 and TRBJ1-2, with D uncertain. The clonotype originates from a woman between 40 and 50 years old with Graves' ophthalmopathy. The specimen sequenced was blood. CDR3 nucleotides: TGTGCCAGCAGCTTAGGCCTTCAGGACTATGGCTACACCTTC. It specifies CASSLGLQDYGYTF.